A selection of T cell receptor beta chains follows, all from one sample in a study of T cell repertoires in cytomegalovirus infection. TCRdb reprocessed the reads via MiXCR and lists one record per CDR3 protein. The data show over 200,000 distinct CDR3 sequences, about an eighth seen once. Material for sequencing was PBMCs. These receptors all come from a human donor in good health (CMV status not recorded). Some clones in this sample may be carry-over from other donors' samples. The conserved cysteine and the conserved F or W are not part of the CDR3 here. Size tells how often a clone was seen (once, few, many) or the class of an expanded clone, and some rows leave it out.

clone size: NA
V gene: TRBV7-6
J gene: TRBJ2-7
CDR3 protein: ASSFPGASEQY

clone size: NA
V gene: TRBV28
J gene: TRBJ2-3
CDR3 protein: ASSSGGGATPTDTQY

clone size: NA
V gene: TRBV14
J gene: TRBJ2-7
CDR3 protein: ACSHHSEQY

clone size: many
V gene: TRBV7-8
J gene: TRBJ1-4
CDR3 protein: ASSLFGLGGGGEKLF

clone size: many
V gene: TRBV7-2
J gene: TRBJ1-1
CDR3 protein: ASTLGETEAF

clone size: many
V gene: TRBV7-8
J gene: TRBJ2-2
CDR3 protein: ASSHAGQSNTGELF

clone size: many
V gene: TRBV12-3/TRBV12-4
J gene: TRBJ1-1
CDR3 protein: ASSLGVVGQDETEAF

clone size: few
V gene: TRBV28
J gene: TRBJ1-4
CDR3 protein: ASSLVVNYEKLF

clone size: many
V gene: TRBV28
J gene: TRBJ2-5
CDR3 protein: ATEAPGLETQY

clone size: many
V gene: TRBV5-1
J gene: TRBJ2-7
CDR3 protein: ASSSTVTYEQY

clone size: NA
V gene: TRBV9
J gene: TRBJ1-2
CDR3 protein: ASSGGGGANYGYT

clone size: many
V gene: TRBV7-9
J gene: TRBJ2-3
CDR3 protein: ASSRGLDKLSDTQY

clone size: NA
V gene: TRBV9
J gene: TRBJ2-1
CDR3 protein: ASSVSGLLYNEQF

clone size: many
V gene: TRBV5-8
J gene: TRBJ2-1
CDR3 protein: ASSPRRQGVHNEQF

clone size: many
V gene: TRBV7-2
J gene: TRBJ2-4
CDR3 protein: ASSRGTSGVIAKNIQY

clone size: NA
V gene: TRBV12-3/TRBV12-4
J gene: TRBJ1-4
CDR3 protein: ASSLRGNEKLF

clone size: NA
V gene: TRBV19
J gene: TRBJ1-5
CDR3 protein: ASSISSRNNQPQH

clone size: few
V gene: TRBV7-9
J gene: TRBJ2-7
CDR3 protein: ASSFLASGFYEQY

clone size: NA
V gene: TRBV29-1
J gene: TRBJ2-5
CDR3 protein: SVESGEETQY

clone size: many
V gene: TRBV6-5
J gene: TRBJ2-7
CDR3 protein: ASSYSGQGFTYEQY

clone size: NA
V gene: TRBV12-3/TRBV12-4
J gene: TRBJ2-7
CDR3 protein: ASSLFRGVGSYEQY

clone size: NA
V gene: TRBV27
J gene: TRBJ1-2
CDR3 protein: ASSQASTGYKANYGYT

clone size: many
V gene: TRBV20-1
J gene: TRBJ2-1
CDR3 protein: SARVGTSGGNYNEQF

clone size: few
V gene: TRBV27
J gene: TRBJ1-5
CDR3 protein: ASSLSANQPQH

clone size: NA
V gene: TRBV5-1
J gene: TRBJ1-1
CDR3 protein: ASSRAQGIDDTEAF

clone size: few
V gene: TRBV7-3
J gene: TRBJ2-1
CDR3 protein: ASSPISYNEQF

clone size: few
V gene: TRBV20-1
J gene: TRBJ1-2
CDR3 protein: SARGGLYGYT

clone size: many
V gene: TRBV29-1
J gene: TRBJ2-2
CDR3 protein: SVAGDTGELF

clone size: many
V gene: TRBV7-8
J gene: TRBJ2-5
CDR3 protein: ASSLGRARSDQETQY

clone size: NA
V gene: TRBV7-9
J gene: TRBJ1-1
CDR3 protein: ASSPLVPMNTEAF

clone size: NA
V gene: TRBV28
J gene: TRBJ1-1
CDR3 protein: ASSIGGSRTEAF

clone size: NA
V gene: TRBV20-1
J gene: TRBJ1-1
CDR3 protein: SARGGSDTEAF

clone size: many
V gene: TRBV7-2
J gene: TRBJ2-3
CDR3 protein: ASSPTSGTSGRAGTDTQY

clone size: many
V gene: TRBV7-2
J gene: TRBJ2-1
CDR3 protein: ASSPRETSYNEQF

clone size: NA
V gene: TRBV5-4
J gene: TRBJ2-7
CDR3 protein: ASSLGGLAGANYEQY

clone size: NA
V gene: TRBV14
J gene: TRBJ2-3
CDR3 protein: ASNGRLGDTQY

clone size: NA
V gene: TRBV28
J gene: TRBJ2-5
CDR3 protein: ASSPGTGGLETQY

clone size: many
V gene: TRBV13
J gene: TRBJ2-1
CDR3 protein: ASSSWTSGSGNEQF

clone size: many
V gene: TRBV28
J gene: TRBJ1-5
CDR3 protein: ASSLGDRSNQPQH

clone size: NA
V gene: TRBV14
J gene: TRBJ2-1
CDR3 protein: ASSQDGSSSYNEQF

clone size: many
V gene: TRBV7-9
J gene: TRBJ1-1
CDR3 protein: ASSQPGQGVTNTEAF

clone size: NA
V gene: TRBV7-9
J gene: TRBJ1-1
CDR3 protein: ASSHRGTEAF

clone size: NA
V gene: TRBV2
J gene: TRBJ1-2
CDR3 protein: ASRPVGAYGYT

clone size: NA
V gene: TRBV7-9
J gene: TRBJ1-4
CDR3 protein: ASSWMGAGLNEKLF

clone size: NA
V gene: TRBV24-1
J gene: TRBJ2-7
CDR3 protein: ATSAPDGYEQY

clone size: NA
V gene: TRBV5-4
J gene: TRBJ2-5
CDR3 protein: ASSFLAGGLETQY

clone size: NA
V gene: TRBV9
J gene: TRBJ2-7
CDR3 protein: ASSEARGGTEQY

clone size: NA
V gene: TRBV29-1
J gene: TRBJ1-4
CDR3 protein: SVAGTATNEKLF

clone size: NA
V gene: TRBV29-1
J gene: TRBJ2-5
CDR3 protein: SVVQGQETQY

clone size: NA
V gene: TRBV7-8
J gene: TRBJ2-6
CDR3 protein: ASSLAQVSGANVLT

clone size: many
V gene: TRBV5-1
J gene: TRBJ1-1
CDR3 protein: ASSFAGTRYEAF

clone size: many
V gene: TRBV28
J gene: TRBJ1-2
CDR3 protein: ASSPPSDGYT

clone size: few
V gene: TRBV7-9
J gene: TRBJ1-1
CDR3 protein: ASSPRTTTEAF

clone size: many
V gene: TRBV6-1
J gene: TRBJ2-7
CDR3 protein: ASSGERDGSYEQY

clone size: many
V gene: TRBV11-2
J gene: TRBJ2-7
CDR3 protein: ASSSYRDRGDYEQY

clone size: many
V gene: TRBV25-1
J gene: TRBJ1-4
CDR3 protein: ASSDRKVEKLF

clone size: few
V gene: TRBV19
J gene: TRBJ1-4
CDR3 protein: ASWDKGRNEKLF

clone size: once
V gene: TRBV9
J gene: TRBJ2-3
CDR3 protein: ASCPTGSRTDTQY

clone size: few
V gene: TRBV2
J gene: TRBJ2-1
CDR3 protein: ASKDRSSYNEQF